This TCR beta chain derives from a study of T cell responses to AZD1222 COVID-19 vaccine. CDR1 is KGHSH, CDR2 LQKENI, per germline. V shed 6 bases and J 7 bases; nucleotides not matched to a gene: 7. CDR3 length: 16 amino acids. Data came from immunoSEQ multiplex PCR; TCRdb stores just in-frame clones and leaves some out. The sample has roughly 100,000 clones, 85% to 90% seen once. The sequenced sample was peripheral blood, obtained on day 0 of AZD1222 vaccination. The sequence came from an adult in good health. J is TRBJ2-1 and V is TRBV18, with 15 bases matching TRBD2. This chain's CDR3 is CASSPGLAGGLNEQFF. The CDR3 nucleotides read TGTGCCAGCTCCCCGGGACTAGCGGGAGGTCTGAATGAGCAGTTCTTC.